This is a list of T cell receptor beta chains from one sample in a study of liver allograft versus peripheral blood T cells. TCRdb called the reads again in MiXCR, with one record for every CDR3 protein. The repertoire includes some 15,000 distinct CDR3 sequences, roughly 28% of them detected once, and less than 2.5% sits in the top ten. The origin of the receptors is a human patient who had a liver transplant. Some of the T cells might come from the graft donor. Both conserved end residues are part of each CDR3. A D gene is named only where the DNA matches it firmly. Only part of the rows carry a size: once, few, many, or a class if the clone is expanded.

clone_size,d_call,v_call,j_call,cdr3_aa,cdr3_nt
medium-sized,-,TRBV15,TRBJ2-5,CATSRDLKEETQYF,TGTGCCACCAGCAGAGATCTTAAAGAAGAGACCCAGTACTTC
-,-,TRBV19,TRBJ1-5,CASSIKTPAPQHF,TGTGCCAGTAGTATAAAAACCCCGGCGCCCCAGCATTTT
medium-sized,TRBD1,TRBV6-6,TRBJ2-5,CASSYSPTGGETQYF,TGTGCCAGCAGTTACTCTCCGACAGGGGGCGAGACCCAGTACTTC
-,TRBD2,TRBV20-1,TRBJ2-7,CSATDGSGGGIYEQYF,TGCAGTGCCACCGACGGGAGCGGGGGTGGGATCTACGAGCAGTACTTC
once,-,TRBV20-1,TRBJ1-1,CSAAPGERMNTEAFF,TGCAGTGCCGCGCCAGGGGAGAGGATGAACACTGAAGCTTTCTTT
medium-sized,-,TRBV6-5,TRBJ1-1,CASSYSISGVTEAFF,TGTGCCAGCAGTTACTCGATTAGCGGGGTCACTGAAGCTTTCTTT
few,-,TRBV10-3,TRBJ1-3,CAISISPDSSGNTIYF,TGTGCCATCAGTATATCTCCTGACAGCTCTGGAAACACCATATATTTT
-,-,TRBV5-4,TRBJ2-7,CASSLEGFSYEQYF,TGTGCCAGCAGCTTAGAGGGGTTTTCCTACGAGCAGTACTTC
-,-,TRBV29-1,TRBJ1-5,CSPPSCLYSNQPQHF,TGCAGCCCTCCATCCTGCTTGTATAGCAATCAGCCCCAGCATTTT
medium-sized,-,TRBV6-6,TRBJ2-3,CASSLSTDTQYF,TGTGCCAGCAGTCTCTCCACAGATACGCAGTATTTT
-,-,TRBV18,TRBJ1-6,CASSPGPGNSPLHF,TGTGCCAGCTCACCAGGGCCGGGGAATTCACCCCTCCACTTT
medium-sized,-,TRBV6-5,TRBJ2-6,CASSYSRVRGANVLTF,TGTGCCAGCAGTTACTCACGGGTTCGGGGGGCCAACGTCCTGACTTTC
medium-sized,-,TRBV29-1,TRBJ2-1,CSVEQGTYNEQFF,TGCAGCGTTGAACAGGGTACCTACAATGAGCAGTTCTTC
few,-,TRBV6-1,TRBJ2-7,CASRGSADYEQYF,TGTGCCAGCAGGGGCAGCGCCGACTACGAGCAGTACTTC
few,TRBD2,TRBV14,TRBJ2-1,CASSLLNSGRSYNEQFF,TGTGCCAGCAGCCTCTTAAATAGCGGGAGGTCCTACAATGAGCAGTTCTTC
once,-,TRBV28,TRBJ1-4,CASSLWRGKGEKLFF,TGTGCCAGCAGTTTATGGAGGGGGAAAGGAGAAAAACTGTTTTTT
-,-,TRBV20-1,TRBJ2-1,CSFDLGNNEQFF,TGCAGTTTCGATTTGGGCAACAATGAGCAGTTCTTC
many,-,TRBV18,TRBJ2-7,CASSPRATGREQYF,TGTGCCAGCTCACCCCGGGCTACAGGGCGCGAGCAGTACTTC
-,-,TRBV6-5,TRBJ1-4,CASSYGSANEKLFF,TGTGCCAGCAGTTATGGGTCAGCTAATGAAAAACTGTTTTTT
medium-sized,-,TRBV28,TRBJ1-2,CASRSRQLGYTF,TGTGCCAGCAGGTCCCGACAGCTGGGCTACACCTTC
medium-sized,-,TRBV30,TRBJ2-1,CASSVGGFYNEQFF,TGTGCCTCCTCGGTTGGCGGATTCTACAATGAGCAGTTCTTC
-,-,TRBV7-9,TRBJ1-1,CASSPRQANTEAFF,TGTGCCAGCAGCCCCAGACAGGCAAACACTGAAGCTTTCTTT
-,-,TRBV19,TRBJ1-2,CASSSAGEANYGYTF,TGTGCCAGTAGTTCGGCAGGGGAGGCTAACTATGGCTACACCTTC
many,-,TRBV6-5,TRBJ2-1,CASSFSDVINEQFF,TGTGCCAGCAGTTTCTCGGACGTAATCAATGAGCAGTTCTTC
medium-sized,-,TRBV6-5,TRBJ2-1,CASTPWDSKHEQFF,TGTGCCAGCACCCCTTGGGATTCGAAGCATGAGCAGTTCTTC
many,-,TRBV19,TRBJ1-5,CASSISNSLNQPQHF,TGTGCCAGTAGTATAAGTAACAGCCTCAATCAGCCCCAGCATTTT
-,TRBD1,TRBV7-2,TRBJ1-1,CASSSGQGDTEAFF,TGTGCCAGCAGCTCAGGACAGGGGGATACTGAAGCTTTCTTT
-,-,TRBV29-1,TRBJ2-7,CSVEDATYEQYF,TGCAGCGTTGAAGACGCCACCTACGAGCAGTACTTC
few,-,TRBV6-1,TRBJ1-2,CASSARGYGYTF,TGTGCCAGCAGCGCCCGGGGATATGGCTACACCTTC